This TCR beta chain was captured by sequencing in a study of cytomegalovirus exposure and HLA in healthy donors. Both 60 Vbeta primers and 13 Jbeta primers went into the PCR. The method was immunoSEQ multiplex PCR; TCRdb's version includes in-frame clones alone and lacks a portion of them. The sample lists roughly 110,000 clones, 65% to 80% seen once, with around 5.8% in the top ten. The ends were cut back, 2 bases at V and 0 bases at J, with 7 bases in the middle. Germline V gene lookup returns CDR1 MDHEN and CDR2 SYDVKM. The CDR3 length is 14 residues. The V and J genes are TRBV28 and TRBJ1-2, with D unclear. Source material: PBMCs. This sequence was found in a woman between 45 and 65 years old in good health and CMV-seropositive. CDR3 nucleotide sequence: TGTGCCAGCAGTTTAGGGCAGGCTAACTATGGCTACACCTTC. As protein: CASSLGQANYGYTF.